The 25 T cell receptor beta chains below were found in one sample sequenced in a study of T cell responses to AZD1222 COVID-19 vaccine. The repertoire was sequenced with immunoSEQ multiplex PCR; TCRdb's copy has only in-frame clones and lacks some. The repertoire holds tens of thousands of clones, with approximately 83% as singletons. The starting material was peripheral blood, obtained on day 0 of AZD1222 vaccination. These receptors originate from an adult in good health.

This clone was seen a single time. V is TRBV28 and J is TRBJ2-2; no clear D gene. Germline V gene data show CDR1 as MDHEN and CDR2 as SYDVKM. V was clipped by 6 bases and J by 0 bases, with 8 bases between them. CDR3 length equals 14 residues. Written as DNA, the CDR3 is TGTGCCAGCAGGTACAGTTCGAACACCGGGGAGCTGTTTTTT. Translated: CASRYSSNTGELFF.

The gene calls are TRBV5-1 and TRBJ1-2, with TRBD1 as a possible D gene (6 bases). Trimming cost V 4 bases and J 7 bases, with 20 bases left between them. From germline, CDR1 is SGHRS and CDR2 YFSETQ. The CDR3 consists of 15 residues. This CDR3 reads CASSAGDILVPGYTF. The CDR3, as DNA: TGCGCCAGCAGCGCTGGGGACATTTTAGTCCCTGGCTACACCTTC.

CDR3 in amino acids: CASSLPGADTQYF. The CDR3, as DNA: TGTGCCAGCAGTTTACCGGGGGCTGATACGCAGTATTTT. The genes are TRBV6-2 or TRBV6-3 and TRBJ2-3, with D tentatively TRBD1 or TRBD2 (6 bases each). V shed 4 bases and J shed 6 bases, with 11 bases lying between them. Germline V gene data show CDR1 as MNHEY and CDR2 as SVGEGT. The CDR3 is 13 residues long.

The chain is built from TRBV18 and TRBJ1-6; 7 positions agree with TRBD1. This CDR3 is built from 15 residues. From germline, CDR1 is KGHSH and CDR2 LQKENI. Losses at the gene ends were 1 base for V and 7 bases for J; bases not matched to a gene: 4. In DNA form, the CDR3 reads TGTGCCAGCTCACCACAAACAGGGGAAAATTCACCCCTCCACTTT. Protein product: CASSPQTGENSPLHF.

The chain links TRBV11-2 to TRBJ2-1; D is uncertain. V lost 1 base to trimming and J lost 7 bases, with 20 bases between them. This CDR3 spans 17 amino acids. CDR1 is SGHAT and CDR2 is FQNNGV in the germline V gene. The CDR3 DNA sequence: TGTGCCAGCAGCTTAGGGTTAGGGAACCCCACTCGGAATGAGCAGTTCTTC. As protein: CASSLGLGNPTRNEQFF. The full variable domain, with the rest looked up from reference TRBV11-2 and TRBJ2-1, is EAGVAQSPRYKIIEKRQSVAFWCNPISGHATLYWYQQILGQGPKLLIQFQNNGVVDDSQLPKDRFSAERLKGVDSTLKIQPAKLEDSAVYLCASSLGLGNPTRNEQFFGPGTRLTVL.

This clone occurred a few times. The chain carries TRBV28 and TRBJ2-7, with 9 bases fitting TRBD2. This CDR3 is built from 15 residues. V was pared by 6 bases and J by 3 bases, with 9 bases of the junction left unmatched. Per the germline V gene, CDR1 is MDHEN and CDR2 is SYDVKM. The CDR3 sequence: CASRRPSGAVYEQYF. The DNA for the CDR3 is TGTGCCAGCAGACGTCCTAGCGGGGCCGTCTACGAGCAGTACTTC.

The chain uses TRBV3-1 (or the pseudogene TRBV3-2) and TRBJ2-7; 7 bases match TRBD2. The CDR3 has 16 residues. The V and J ends lost 4 bases and 3 bases, in that order; junction bases with no gene match: 12. Germline V gene sequence: CDR1 LGHDT, CDR2 YNNKEL (reference sequence). The CDR3 sequence: CASSPPTSGANYEQYF. CDR3 nucleotide sequence: TGTGCCAGCAGCCCCCCTACCAGCGGGGCTAACTACGAGCAGTACTTC.

This chain joins TRBV6-2 or TRBV6-3 and TRBJ2-3; 7 bases agree with TRBD1. The CDR3 is 14 amino acids. Trimming removed 4 bases from V and 2 bases from J; junction bases left unmatched: 3. Germline CDR1 and CDR2: MNHEY and SVGEGT. The CDR3 spells CASSWDRLTDTQYF. The CDR3 bases are TGTGCCAGCAGTTGGGACAGACTCACAGATACGCAGTATTTT.

In its sample, this clone was seen once. The CDR3 coding sequence is TGTGCCAGCAGTTTATTTTCTCCCCATTACAGGGGAGCGCACACTGAAGCTTTCTTT. Translation gives CASSLFSPHYRGAHTEAFF. The chain employs TRBV28 and TRBJ1-1, with 7 bases that match TRBD1. This CDR3 is built from 19 residues. Germline CDR1 MDHEN, CDR2 SYDVKM. With 1 base clipped from V and 3 bases from J, the junction kept 17 bases outside the gene matches. The entire variable domain, with the rest obtained from reference TRBV28 and TRBJ1-1, is as follows: DVKVTQSSRYLVKRTGEKVFLECVQDMDHENMFWYRQDPGLGLRLIYFSYDVKMKEKGDIPEGYSVSREKKERFSLILESASTNQTSMYLCASSLFSPHYRGAHTEAFFGQGTRLTVV.

The rearrangement joins TRBV27 to TRBJ1-2, with TRBD1 as a possible D gene (5 bases). Trimming took off 5 bases at V and 8 bases at J, with 12 bases between the two ends. The CDR3 loop spans 12 amino acids. The germline CDR1 and CDR2 sequences are MNHEY and SMNVEV (reference sequence). CDR3 protein: CASSTTGTGYTF. The CDR3 coding sequence is TGTGCCAGCAGTACAACCGGGACCGGCTACACCTTC.

The CDR3 nucleotides read TGTGCCTGGAGTAGTGCTGGGGACTCCTACGAGCAGTACTTC. Its translation is CAWSSAGDSYEQYF. The genes are TRBV30 and TRBJ2-7; D is uncertain. This CDR3 is 14 amino acids long. CDR1 GTSNPN and CDR2 SVGIG come from the germline V gene (reference sequence). The V end lost 2 bases, the J end lost 0 bases, and 11 bases lay between the germline ends.

This clone was picked up a small number of times. The chain recombines TRBV7-2 with TRBJ2-3; no definite D call. V was cut by 0 bases and J by 3 bases, with 7 bases left in between. CDR1 is SGHTA and CDR2 is FQGNSA in the germline V gene. This CDR3 has 14 amino acids. The CDR3: CASSLAGRTDTQYF. The CDR3 bases are TGTGCCAGCAGCTTAGCGGGCAGGACAGATACGCAGTATTTT.

DNA for the CDR3: TGTGCCAGCAAGCCTGGACAGGGGAACACTGAAGCTTTCTTT. This gives the protein CASKPGQGNTEAFF. This sequence joins TRBV2 and TRBJ1-1, with TRBD1 matching over 8 bases. Germline V lookup: CDR1 SNHLY, CDR2 FYNNEI. The CDR3 is 14 amino acids. Trimming at V came to 7 bases and at J to 1 base, leaving 5 bases not matched to a gene.

The V and J genes are TRBV5-1 and TRBJ1-1, with no clear D. CDR1 and CDR2 from the germline V gene are SGHRS and YFSETQ. V was cut by 3 bases and J by 3 bases, with 15 bases left in between. The CDR3 sequence is 15 residues long. The CDR3 spells CASSYRVGQDTEAFF. CDR3 DNA: TGCGCCAGCAGCTACCGAGTGGGTCAGGACACTGAAGCTTTCTTT.

The chain joins TRBV5-1 to TRBJ1-6; D uncertain. V lost 0 bases and J lost 9, with 10 bases in between. CDR1 and CDR2 (germline): SGHRS, YFSETQ. CDR3 size: 14 residues. CDR3 coding DNA: TGCGCCAGCAGCTTGGAGGCAAGCGGTTCACCCCTCCACTTT. Translated, it gives CASSLEASGSPLHF.

The chain links TRBV3-1 (or the pseudogene TRBV3-2) to TRBJ2-1, with D tentatively TRBD2 (6 bases). Germline CDR1 and CDR2: LGHDT and YNNKEL (reference sequence). Trimming took off 1 base at V and 4 bases at J, with 8 bases between the two ends. This CDR3 region has 14 residues. CDR3 in amino acids: CASSQAGEYNEQFF. As DNA, the CDR3 is TGTGCCAGCAGCCAAGCGGGGGAGTACAATGAGCAGTTCTTC.

The rearrangement links TRBV11-1 to TRBJ2-7; D is perhaps TRBD1 or TRBD2 (5 bases each). The CDR3 consists of 15 residues. Germline values: CDR1 SGHAT, CDR2 FQDESV (reference sequence). V was trimmed by 6 bases and J by 0 bases, leaving 15 bases between them. CDR3 sequence reads: CASSLGPGSSYEQYF. The DNA for the CDR3 is TGTGCCAGCAGTTTGGGGCCGGGGAGCTCCTACGAGCAGTACTTC.

The chain joins TRBV18 to TRBJ1-5; D unclear. The germline V and J ends were trimmed by 2 bases and 0 bases, with 5 bases remaining between them. From germline, CDR1 is KGHSH and CDR2 LQKENI. This CDR3 has 14 amino acids. For the CDR3, the DNA is TGTGCCAGCTCACCAAGCCTTAGCAATCAGCCCCAGCATTTT. This codes for CASSPSLSNQPQHF.

V is TRBV6-2 or TRBV6-3 and J is TRBJ2-3; 9 bases map to TRBD1. J was trimmed by 4 bases and V by 2 bases; bases with no gene match: 4. This CDR3 contains 15 residues. Germline V lookup: CDR1 MNHEY, CDR2 SVGEGT. CDR3 sequence (DNA): TGTGCCAGCAGTTACGGGGGACAGGGCGCAGATACGCAGTATTTT. This translates into CASSYGGQGADTQYF.

This chain uses TRBV9 with TRBJ2-7; 8 nucleotides align to TRBD2. V shed 3 bases and J 0 bases; nucleotides not matched to a gene: 5. The length of the CDR3 is 15 residues. CDR1 is SGDLS and CDR2 is YYNGEE in the germline V gene. CDR3 in DNA: TGTGCCAGCAGCGCCGAGCGGGGGCCCTCCTACGAGCAGTACTTC. Its protein is CASSAERGPSYEQYF.

This clone was found once. The CDR3 loop is CASSPNRGAGEQYF. In DNA, the CDR3 is TGTGCCAGCAGCCCCAATCGGGGGGCAGGTGAGCAGTACTTC. The gene calls are TRBV7-2 and TRBJ2-7, with D possibly matching TRBD2 (7 bases). Germline CDR1 reads SGHTA; CDR2 reads FQGNSA. Trimming removed 5 bases from V and 7 bases from J, with 18 bases in between. CDR3 length: 14 amino acids. Variable domain in full (rest from reference TRBV7-2 and TRBJ2-7): GAGVSQSPSNKVTEKGKDVELRCDPISGHTALYWYRQSLGQGLEFLIYFQGNSAPDKSGLPSDRFSAERTGGSVSTLTIQRTQQEDSAVYLCASSPNRGAGEQYFGPGTRLTVT.

The gene calls are TRBV2 and TRBJ1-6, with unresolved D. V shed 7 bases and J shed 8 bases, with 9 bases lying between them. Germline V gene lookup returns CDR1 SNHLY and CDR2 FYNNEI. There are 12 residues in the CDR3. CDR3 region: CASIRVDSPLHF. CDR3 in DNA: TGTGCCAGCATACGAGTGGATTCACCCCTCCACTTT.

This clone was observed a handful of times. The rearrangement joins TRBV7-9 to TRBJ2-1; 8 bases match TRBD2. The CDR3 extends over 15 amino acids. V lost 5 bases to trimming and J lost 0 bases; unmatched junction nucleotides: 3. In germline, CDR1 is SEHNR, CDR2 FQNEAQ (reference sequence). CDR3 residues: CASSRTSLSYNEQFF. The CDR3 bases are TGTGCCAGCAGCAGGACTAGCCTCTCCTACAATGAGCAGTTCTTC.

V is TRBV6-2 or TRBV6-3 and J is TRBJ2-1; D is unresolved. Trimming shortened V by 4 bases and J by 6 bases, and 19 bases separated the two germline ends. This CDR3 has 16 amino acids. CDR1 MNHEY and CDR2 SVGEGT come from the germline V gene. The CDR3 protein is CASSSPVGVQINEQFF. The DNA for the CDR3 is TGTGCCAGCAGTTCCCCCGTTGGGGTGCAGATCAATGAGCAGTTCTTC.

This clone was observed a single time. J is TRBJ1-1 and V is TRBV13, with 7 nucleotides matching TRBD1. V lost 5 bases to trimming and J lost 0 bases; unmatched junction nucleotides: 12. There are 17 residues in the CDR3. Germline V gene lookup returns CDR1 PRHDT and CDR2 FYEKMQ (reference sequence). CDR3 bases: TGTGCCAGCAGCGGAAGAAACAGGGGTCCGATGAACACTGAAGCTTTCTTT. Amino acid sequence: CASSGRNRGPMNTEAFF.